A selection of T cell receptor beta chains follows, all from one sample in a study of T cell repertoires in cytomegalovirus infection. One entry per CDR3 protein, called by TCRdb with MiXCR from the reads. The sample lists 250,000 or so distinct CDR3 sequences; roughly an eighth were seen once. Material for sequencing was PBMCs. These receptor sequences come from a human donor in good health (CMV status not recorded). Some clones in this sample may be carry-over from other donors' samples. Each CDR3 is given with its conserved first and last residue. The D gene is left open where the match is weak.

len	v_gene	d_gene	j_gene	CDR3aa
14	TRBV6-5	TRBD2	TRBJ2-5	CASRQTRLAETQYF
14	TRBV29-1	.	TRBJ1-1	CSVEEGGGRTEAFF
17	TRBV18	TRBD1	TRBJ1-3	CASSPRTGRSSGNTIYF
14	TRBV28	.	TRBJ1-5	CASLDSLLNQPQHF
13	TRBV6-2/TRBV6-3	.	TRBJ1-1	CASTITLNTEAFF
13	TRBV5-1	.	TRBJ2-3	CASSLDLADTQYF
15	TRBV7-2	.	TRBJ2-5	CASSLDLGNQETQYF
10	TRBV7-9	TRBD2	TRBJ2-7	CASPSGRKYF
14	TRBV19	TRBD1	TRBJ1-1	CASTLTGENTEAFF
14	TRBV29-1	TRBD2	TRBJ2-5	CSVVLAGVRETQYF
14	TRBV29-1	.	TRBJ2-7	CSVAGRGAPYEQYF